This T cell receptor (beta chain) was captured in a study of human T cells and chemical hapten exposure listed by TCRdb under 2021. For the study in its entirety: For sensitization, 2% DPC in acetone was applied to a roughly 2 cm by roughly 2 cm area of upper inner arm skin. Around 30 alopecia patients provided blood for TCR sequencing at one to four time points (pre-sensitization, 2, 6 and 24 weeks). Patch testing was performed on the upper back with Finn chambers containing 0.01% DPC, and the patch tests were scored after 6 days according to International Contact Dermatitis Research Group standards. Patients additionally received weekly therapeutic DPC doses to the scalp throughout the roughly 24-week study period. The mostly female patient cohort included alopecia areata with under or over 50% scalp involvement, alopecia totalis and alopecia universalis. Libraries were combined into a pool for sequencing, and differences in TCR yield between samples came mainly from small differences in library volumes within the pool. In alopecia patients, the study followed how the peripheral blood TCR repertoire changed in vivo over primary and secondary sensitization to diphenylcyclopropenone (DPC), a hapten. Blood samples were taken from patients before sensitization (week 0) and then at 2, 6 and about 24 weeks after DPC sensitization.

The method was RACE. Sequencing was carried out with a NextSeq 500. During library preparation, unique molecular identifiers were attached to individual cDNA molecules so that TCRs could be counted quantitatively and reproducibly. Each blood RNA sample was used to sequence both TCR alpha and TCR beta chains. As for the authors' bioinformatics: Samples had a median of 95,638 TCRs, with a range from roughly 23,224 to 700,000. The Decombinator software suite was used to annotate V, J and CDR3 in the TCR reads. For PS versus PT1 abundance plots, all samples were subsampled to the same number of TCRs (28,000). Expanded TCRs were defined as absent before sensitization and observed at least eight times at the 2-week time point. The public sequencing data were trimmed at Q25 with fastp and processed into clonotypes with MiXCR by TCRdb, which kept only in-frame beta chains. Every distinct CDR3 protein forms one entry, paired with its most common genes and DNA. For this entry, the V and J calls and clone size follow TCRdb and not the study's own pipeline. The sample data list approximately 350,000 distinct CDR3 sequences, and around 6.9% of these were observed just once. The ten top clones hold about 8% of the sample.

The time point label here, explained by the study, means: patch test 1, 2 weeks after DPC sensitization. Taken with the paper, the label for treatment or condition translates to: therapeutic diphenylcyclopropenone sensitization with weekly scalp DPC. At each patch-test visit, blood was drawn before the patch test was applied. Eligible patients were aged 18 to 70, diagnosed with alopecia, deemed suitable for DPC therapy, and excluded if pregnant. Total RNA was extracted from unfractionated whole blood that had been collected in Tempus Blood RNA tubes. This clonotype showed up just a few times. Its antigen is still unknown. No qualities accompany the bases; no much larger clone lies one base away. On the study overall, not on this receptor specifically: Repeated subsampling changed both the strength of the expansion versus patch-test correlation and the threshold at which that correlation became significant. Because every patient had alopecia, a presumed autoimmune disease, the patients' immune response might differ from that of healthy individuals. DPC sensitization did not change how many TCRs were above 1 in 1000 frequency, and no evidence was found of alterations in global repertoire structure. A positive correlation was found between the number of PT1 expanded TCRs and patch test score, with significance reached at thresholds 8, 16 and 32 but not 4. Expanded TCRs formed significantly more large CDR3 similarity clusters than pre-sensitization or healthy control sets, consistent with antigen-driven responses.

The CDR3 contains 15 residues, cysteine and phenylalanine counted. This entry keeps only the CDR3 DNA: 45 bases, framed from base 1. V loses 0 bases, J loses 7 bases, and the germline ends lie 10 bases apart. The germline V gene (reference sequence) provides CDR1 SGHAT and CDR2 FQDESV. The TCR was taken from a woman aged 18-35 years with alopecia areata. Some clones in this sample may be carry-over from other donors' samples. The sequence joins TRBV11-1 to TRBJ1-6, with no confidently assigned D gene. Sample: whole blood, taken in connection with sensitization to the hapten diphenylcyclopropenone (DPC). The DNA sequence is as follows: TGTGCCAGCAGCTTAGCCCCGGGCCGGAATTCACCCCTCCACTTT. Its protein product is CASSLAPGRNSPLHF.